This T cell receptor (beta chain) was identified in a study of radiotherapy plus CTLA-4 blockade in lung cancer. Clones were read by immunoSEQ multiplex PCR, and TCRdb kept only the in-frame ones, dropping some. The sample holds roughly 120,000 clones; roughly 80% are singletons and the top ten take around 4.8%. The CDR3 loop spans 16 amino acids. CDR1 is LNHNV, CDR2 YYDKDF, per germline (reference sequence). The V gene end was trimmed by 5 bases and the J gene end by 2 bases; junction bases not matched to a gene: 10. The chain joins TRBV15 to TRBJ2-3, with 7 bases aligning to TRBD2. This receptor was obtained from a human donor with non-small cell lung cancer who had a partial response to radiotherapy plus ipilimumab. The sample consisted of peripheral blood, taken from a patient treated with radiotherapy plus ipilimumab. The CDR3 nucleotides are TGTGCCACCAGCCCCACGGGGGGAATGATCACAGATACGCAGTATTTT. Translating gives CATSPTGGMITDTQYF.